This TCR beta chain was identified during a study of cytomegalovirus exposure and HLA in healthy donors (dated by TCRdb to about 2017). Looking at the study overall: According to an earlier analysis of around 600 of the donors, 150 million to 200 million T cells yielded 90 million to 130 million unique TCR beta sequences and about 300 Gb of sequence data. An early release covering roughly 580 HLA-typed donors comprised around 300 gigabases of sequencing data and some 79 million unique TCR sequences. Among the 398 genotyped donors, about 83% belonged to the genetic ancestry cluster associated with self-reported Caucasian donors. The study was designed to test whether signatures of past pathogen exposure could be identified by cataloging public T cell receptors. The study used immunosequencing to profile the T cell repertoires of several hundred subjects and linked those repertoires to cytomegalovirus serostatus. In addition to the first cohort of hundreds of subjects, a separate validation cohort of over 90 different subjects was used. To predict cytomegalovirus infection status, the study combined high-throughput TCR immunosequencing, statistical association of individual TCRs with disease status, and machine learning. A later analysis re-analyzed previously published TCR beta repertoires from approximately 670 donors and added high-resolution HLA genotyping to study TCR occurrence patterns. Rather than using new phenotypic data, the later analysis identified candidate immune exposures from TCR beta sequences and from how often those sequences occurred across donors. An earlier analysis of roughly 580 of the donors used high-throughput TCR beta sequencing to judge whether each TCR beta V gene segment behaved as functional or pseudogenic. Donor age, sex, ethnicity and CMV serostatus were compiled alongside the repertoire data. In a later genetic analysis, genome-wide SNP genotypes for about three fifths of the 666 donors were used, and that subset was treated as a discovery cohort. Every discovery cohort repertoire had been produced on one sequencing platform. Class I and class II HLA loci were covered by the typing at four-digit resolution. Typing coverage varied by locus: roughly 620-640 donors for A, B, C, DRB1 and DQB1; more than 500 for DQA1; approximately 610 for DPA1; 450 to 480 for DPB1. Roughly five DR-DQ haplotypes were handled as single units for association and clustering because linkage in the cohort was strong. Among some 410 genotyped donors of the cohort, an average of approximately 250,000 unique TCR beta nucleotide sequences were sequenced per donor, about a sixth of them non-productive. Paper-wide results and their limitations: Three of the identified cytomegalovirus-associated TCR beta chains were confirmed in vitro to be specific for cytomegalovirus antigens. Across donors, most TCR sequences were observed very rarely, whereas some public TCRs were present in many individuals. A total of fewer than 200 TCR beta chains were listed by the study as associated with cytomegalovirus. A further reported finding was that TCR beta sequences accurately predicted the HLA-A and HLA-B alleles for most subjects in the first cohort. This cohort had only TCR beta chains sequenced, and the lack of alpha or paired-chain data limited which features could be detected. Cytomegalovirus status was reported to be diagnosed by the classifier with high specificity and sensitivity in both the original and validation cohorts. The presence/absence analyses assumed that sequencing depth was roughly uniform across donors, and that assumption may not be true. Specific HLA alleles were associated with 16,951 TCR beta sequences at a false discovery rate of 0.05 in a later analysis. V-gene and J-gene trimming of TCR beta chains was associated with a missense DCLRE1C variant in a later genetic analysis, and the association was replicated in an independent cohort. The sequencing pipeline was judged likely to have produced a cluster of highly shared sequence variants as a technical artifact. Most CMV-associated TCR beta chains appeared to be HLA-restricted in a later analysis, and the HLA associations seemed to be driven largely by CMV exposure. In a later analysis, HLA-associated TCR beta chains were found to be more clonally expanded and to have lower generation probabilities than equally common non-associated chains. According to a later analysis, TCR association rates differed among HLA loci, with DRB1 alleles showing the most associated TCRs and HLA-C alleles showing the fewest. The earlier analysis of around 600 of the donors excluded roughly 17 rarely observed V segments, including chromosome 9 orphons, because counts were too low. The only immune exposure information available for the cohort was CMV serostatus. Because HLA typing was unavailable for some donors at each locus, only the typed subset was used in association tests. Linkage disequilibrium might explain the correlated functional status among segregating V segments, but an unknown experimental factor could not be ruled out. In an earlier analysis of some 550 of the donors, most TCR beta V segments were observed in productive rearrangements about 87% or about 30% of the time, broadly matching IMGT annotations. When HLA alleles, especially DR and DQ, strongly co-occurred, attributing TCR associations to individual alleles was difficult. Some IMGT-functional V segments, including TRBV6-2 and TRBV6-3, could not be told apart with the 87-base-pair reads, so those segments were excluded. Compared with the roughly 670-donor mean, donors in an Asian-associated ancestry cluster had fewer N-insertions in productive TCRs, according to a later genetic analysis. Several of the top co-occurrence clusters appeared to be linked to parvovirus B19, influenza, CMV and Epstein-Barr virus, according to a later analysis. It was suggested by the authors that the approach could potentially be generalized to other disease states and immunological phenotypes.

Remarks on this clone: Its target antigen remains unknown. Within one base of it there is no much larger clone, and no base qualities were kept.

Trimming costs V 5 bases and J 0 bases, and their ends lie 20 bases apart. Measured from the cysteine to the phenylalanine, the CDR3 is 18 residues long. The only DNA kept is the CDR3, 54 bases in frame from the first base. Libraries were made using the immunoSEQ multiplex PCR assay. For the multiplex PCR, a mixture combining 60 forward primers for TCR Vbeta segments and 13 reverse primers for TCR Jbeta segments was used. The CDR3 region of rearranged TCR beta genes was amplified from genomic DNA with a multiplex PCR assay. The amplified TCR beta libraries were sequenced on the Illumina HiSeq System as 87-base-pair reads. The authors' pipeline ran thus. A later analysis counted approximately 84 million unique TCR beta chains across the 550 to 700 repertoires, and roughly 9.9 million of these chains were shared by at least two donors. Raw reads were error-corrected and collapsed into unique sequences by a nearest-neighbor algorithm in which closely related sequences were merged to remove PCR and sequencing errors. Alignment of CDR3 sequences to IMGT reference sequences was used to assign V, D and J gene segments. For a sequence to be retained, at least a six-nucleotide match to both a V gene segment and a J gene segment was required. A rearrangement was called productive if the CDR3 had no stop codons and remained in frame with V and J, and every other rearrangement was called non-productive. Following IMGT convention, CDR3 was defined as the stretch from the second conserved V-encoded cysteine to the conserved J-encoded phenylalanine. Sequences without an unambiguous match to a single V gene segment were excluded from the earlier analysis of approximately 560 of the donors. An earlier analysis of several hundred of the donors classified V segments as functional when productive rearrangements were above 56.7% and as segregating when the standard deviation between donors was above 5%. A statistical classification framework was built to diagnose cytomegalovirus status from the catalog of TCR beta chain sequences. In a later analysis, TCR nucleotide sequences were compared against IMGT/GENE-DB human TR gene sequences so that V and J genes could be assigned. The TCRdist pipeline was used in a later analysis to assign CDR3 sequences and most-parsimonious VDJ recombination scenarios. In a later analysis, every TCR beta chain was defined by the combination of its CDR3 amino acid sequence and its V-gene family, and reads without a unique V-gene family were dropped. As a way to deal with suspected cross-contamination and a sequencing artifact, a later analysis dropped under 600 nucleotide sequences that were highly shared and had low generation probability. In a later analysis, a clonal expansion index was calculated for each public chain from normalized within-repertoire ranks of inferred template counts. Generation probabilities in a later analysis came from a VDJ recombination model fitted to out-of-frame rearrangements, and those results were checked against IGoR. In a later analysis, hypergeometric tests were used to score TCR-TCR, TCR-HLA and TCR-CMV co-occurrence, with a repertoire-size bias correction applied to TCR pairs. In a later analysis, false discovery rates were estimated by permuting HLA or CMV assignments 20 times. In a later analysis, co-occurring TCRs were grouped with DBSCAN, and TCRdist sequence similarity was added when clustering was performed within HLA-allele-positive subsets. Co-occurrence clustering excluded repertoires with fewer than 30,000 or more than 120,000 public chains, plus five with anomalous nucleotide sharing. What TCRdb holds here is the immuneACCESS table cut down to in-frame rearrangements. Part of the clones is not present; checked against another copy, under half of the missing clones reflect an unresolved V gene, and the others are unexplained. V, J and clone size derive from that table, while D and trimming were established from the DNA sequence. The sample records roughly 120,000 clones, 84% of which are singletons. Of the sample, 2.5% to 3.5% falls within the top ten clones.

The cohort was made up of roughly 670 healthy bone marrow donors. At the time of sampling, all cohort members were nominally healthy, though unrecorded immune exposures were likely present. The donor was CMV seropositive and was included in the group of 289 seropositive cohort members. Each donor provided a peripheral blood sample, and peripheral blood mononuclear cells were used for TCR beta sequencing. The Qiagen DNeasy Blood Extraction Kit was used to extract genomic DNA from the blood cell samples. This clonotype was sampled from a woman younger than 35 in good health and CMV-seropositive. Sample: PBMCs. The V and J segments used are TRBV6-7 and TRBJ1-3, with TRBD1 as a weak D call on 6 bases. TRBV6-7 is treated as an ORF (open reading frame) with a function not yet certain. Read as DNA, the sequence is TGTGCCAGCAGTACGGGGACACCAGGTTCCCGCTCTGGAAACACCATATATTTT. Translation gives CASSTGTPGSRSGNTIYF.